This T cell receptor (beta chain) was found in a study of T cells in narcolepsy. Study background: Enrolled donors included narcolepsy type 1 or type 2 patients and healthy controls.

Study outcomes and limitations: Blood of same and different patients, but not healthy controls, reportedly held recurring autoreactive clonotypes. HCRT-specific and TRIB2-specific autoreactive clonotypes appeared among same-patient CSF and blood CD4+ clonotypes.

From germline, CDR1 is LNHDA and CDR2 SQIVND (reference sequence). Trimming at V came to 5 bases and at J to 1 base, leaving 5 bases not matched to a gene. CDR3 length equals 15 residues. Using immunoSEQ multiplex PCR, the repertoire was profiled, and TCRdb retains in-frame clones only, with some absent. The sample holds around 18,000 clones, 72% seen once. As for this clone: Its matching antigen is unknown.

The sequenced sample was CD45RA- memory CD8+ T cells from PBMCs. This clonotype was sampled from a human donor with narcolepsy. The chain links TRBV19 to TRBJ2-5; 9 bases match TRBD2. As DNA, the CDR3 is TGTGCCAGTAGTTGGGGTAGCGGGGGCCAAGAGACCCAGTACTTC. This codes for CASSWGSGGQETQYF.